This T cell receptor beta chain was sequenced during a study of shared clonotypes between healthy human individuals. Donors included only healthy HIV-negative adults lacking recent acute infections or vaccinations. Turning to this clone: In the same sample, other DNA sequences code for this CDR3.

Sequencing used immunoSEQ multiplex PCR; TCRdb keeps in-frame clones, though not all of them. The sample comprises 2 million to 2.5 million clones, more than 85% of which are singletons, and roughly 0.36% rests with the top ten. Germline V CDR1 and CDR2: MDHEN, SYDVKM. V was clipped by 4 bases and J by 7 bases; unmatched bases: 6. There are 14 residues in the CDR3. Sequencing was performed on naive CD4+ T cells from PBMCs. The subset here: CD45RA+ positively selected. The chain joins TRBV28 to TRBJ1-4; TRBD1 agrees at 7 bases. This clonotype originated in a man younger than 30 in good health. Some clones in this sample may be carry-over from other donors' samples. CDR3 DNA: TGTGCCAGCAGTTCCGGGACAGAAATTGAAAAACTGTTTTTT. It encodes CASSSGTEIEKLFF.